A single sample is the source of the 17 T cell receptor beta chains below, sequenced in a study of CD8 T cells in Susac syndrome. The authors reverse transcribed roughly 0.5 to 1 ug RNA with random hexamers. Using its own MiXCR run on the immunoSEQ multiplex PCR reads, TCRdb lists one record per CDR3 protein. This table has about 25,000 distinct CDR3 sequences, roughly 92% appearing once. The sequenced sample consisted of CD8+ T cells from PBMCs. The receptors come from a human donor in good health.

The chain links TRBV7-2 to TRBJ2-7, with 9 bases fitting TRBD1. Trimming cost V 1 base and J 3 bases; bases outside gene matches: 4. This CDR3 is built from 15 residues. CDR1 is SGHTA and CDR2 is FQGNSA in the germline V gene. This chain's CDR3 is CASSLVGQGFYEQYF. The CDR3 DNA reads as TGTGCCAGCAGCTTAGTAGGACAGGGGTTCTACGAGCAGTACTTC. The variable domain in full, completed from reference TRBV7-2 and TRBJ2-7, reads GAGVSQSPSNKVTEKGKDVELRCDPISGHTALYWYRQSLGQGLEFLIYFQGNSAPDKSGLPSDRFSAERTGGSVSTLTIQRTQQEDSAVYLCASSLVGQGFYEQYFGPGTRLTVT.

The rearrangement joins TRBV3-1 to TRBJ2-5, with 8 bases identical to TRBD2. Trimming removed 1 base from V and 4 bases from J; junction bases left unmatched: 5. The CDR3 spans 15 residues. Germline values: CDR1 LGHDT, CDR2 YNNKEL (reference sequence). The CDR3 here is CASSQVGGAGETQYF. CDR3 nucleotide sequence: TGTGCCAGCAGCCAAGTCGGGGGGGCCGGAGAGACCCAGTACTTC.

The chain uses TRBV3-1 and TRBJ2-7; 10 bases align to TRBD1. The germline gives CDR1 LGHDT, CDR2 YNNKEL (reference sequence). The CDR3 is made up of 15 amino acids. Trimming removed 0 bases from V and 5 bases from J; junction bases left unmatched: 4. CDR3 amino acids: CASSQEVTGGDEQYF. DNA for the CDR3: TGTGCCAGCAGCCAAGAAGTGACAGGGGGCGACGAGCAGTACTTC.

This sequence joins TRBV5-8 and TRBJ2-3, with 9 bases matching TRBD2. The V and J ends lost 1 base and 6 bases, in that order; junction bases with no gene match: 12. This CDR3 region has 17 residues. Germline V gene lookup returns CDR1 SGHTS and CDR2 YDEGEE. In nucleotides, the CDR3 is TGTGCCAGCAGCTTGTGGGCTAGCGGGGCCTCCCGGGATACGCAGTATTTT. Translation gives CASSLWASGASRDTQYF.

The CDR3 DNA follows: TGTGCCAGCAGTTATGTGGGGACCCAGTACTTC. Translated, it gives CASSYVGTQYF. This sequence joins TRBV6-5 and TRBJ2-5; D not resolved. The CDR3 consists of 11 residues. The germline CDR1 and CDR2 sequences are MNHEY and SVGAGI. V lost 3 bases to trimming and J lost 7 bases, with 6 bases between them.

The V call is TRBV5-1, the J call TRBJ2-7; D assignment may be TRBD1 or TRBD2 (6 bases each). The CDR3 spans 17 residues. Looked up from germline, CDR1 is SGHRS and CDR2 is YFSETQ. Trimming shortened V by 4 bases and J by 2 bases, and 22 bases separated the two germline ends. The CDR3 DNA is TGCGCCAGCAGCCTAACCCAAGACGGGGGCCGACCCTACGAGCAGTACTTC. Translating it yields CASSLTQDGGRPYEQYF.

This chain connects TRBV27 to TRBJ2-2; TRBD1 might be the D (5 bases). Looked up from germline, CDR1 is MNHEY and CDR2 is SMNVEV (reference sequence). The CDR3 totals 12 residues. The CDR3 DNA is TGTGTCGTGGGGCTTAACACCGGGGAGCTGTTTTTT. This codes for CVVGLNTGELFF.

The chain uses TRBV19 and TRBJ2-7; D remains unclear. The CDR3 is made up of 14 amino acids. Trimming removed 7 bases at V and 1 base at J, with 14 bases between. The germline V gene encodes CDR1 LNHDA and CDR2 SQIVND (reference sequence). CDR3 sequence reads: CASTPGPASYEQYF. CDR3 in DNA: TGTGCCAGTACCCCCGGACCAGCTTCCTACGAGCAGTACTTC.

V gene TRBV29-1 combines with J gene TRBJ2-7, with 9 bases identical to TRBD1. V lost 4 bases, J lost 2 bases, and 0 bases stayed unmatched. Germline-derived CDR1 and CDR2 are SQVTM and ANQGSEA. The CDR3 has 12 amino acids. CDR3 nucleotides: TGCAGCGTTGGACAGGGGGCCTACGAGCAGTACTTC. Protein sequence: CSVGQGAYEQYF.

The chain couples TRBV4-3 to TRBJ2-7; D call uncertain. V was clipped by 1 base and J by 2 bases, with 9 bases between them. The germline V gene encodes CDR1 LGHNA and CDR2 YSLEER. The CDR3 is 14 amino acids. The CDR3 DNA reads TGCGCCAGCAGCCAAGGAAGTGGAGCCTACGAGCAGTACTTC. Translated: CASSQGSGAYEQYF.

For the CDR3, the DNA is TGCAGCGTTGACGATAAACAGGGGCCCCACTACGAGCAGTACTTC. It specifies CSVDDKQGPHYEQYF. The chain is built from TRBV29-1 and TRBJ2-7; 7 nucleotides match TRBD1. The trim removed 3 bases at V and 3 bases at J, leaving 11 bases unmatched. CDR1 and CDR2 from the germline V gene are SQVTM and ANQGSEA. This CDR3 is built from 15 residues.

The V call is TRBV6-5, the J call TRBJ2-3; a possible D gene is TRBD2 (5 bases). The germline V gene encodes CDR1 MNHEY and CDR2 SVGAGI. Trimming cost V 4 bases and J 5 bases, with 16 bases left between them. The CDR3 spans 15 residues. DNA of the CDR3: TGTGCCAGCAGTTCGGAGGAAGGCCTTCAAGATACGCAGTATTTT. It codes for CASSSEEGLQDTQYF.

This chain connects TRBV12-3 or TRBV12-4 to TRBJ2-7; 11 positions match TRBD1. This CDR3 is built from 14 residues. Germline trimming cut 3 bases from V and 5 bases from J; bases unmatched to any gene: 3. In DNA form, the CDR3 reads TGTGCCAGCAGTTTCGGACAGGGGGCTAACGAGCAGTACTTC. Translating it yields CASSFGQGANEQYF.

The rearrangement links TRBV7-8 to TRBJ2-1, with D uncertain. CDR3 length equals 12 residues. Trimming stripped 1 base from V and 6 bases from J, with 4 bases between. Germline assignment: CDR1 SGHVS and CDR2 FQNEAQ. CDR3 sequence reads: CASSLGSNEQFF. The CDR3 DNA reads as TGTGCCAGCAGCTTAGGAAGCAATGAGCAGTTCTTC.

The CDR3 DNA sequence: TGTGCCAGTAGTATCCGGGACAGCAACTCCTACGAGCAGTACTTC. It is translated as CASSIRDSNSYEQYF. The chain links TRBV19 to TRBJ2-7, with 7 bases aligning to TRBD1. The CDR3 spans 15 residues. J lost 0 bases, V lost 3 bases, and 5 bases had no gene match. Germline V gene data show CDR1 as LNHDA and CDR2 as SQIVND (reference sequence).

The chain joins TRBV11-2 to TRBJ2-7; 12 nucleotides align to TRBD1. Germline trimming cut 3 bases from V and 4 bases from J; bases unmatched to any gene: 4. The germline CDR1 and CDR2 sequences are SGHAT and FQNNGV. This CDR3 has 15 amino acids. This chain's CDR3 is CASSFGTGGRYEQYF. The CDR3 DNA sequence: TGTGCCAGCAGCTTCGGGACAGGGGGCCGGTACGAGCAGTACTTC. The full variable domain, completed using reference TRBV11-2 and TRBJ2-7, is EAGVAQSPRYKIIEKRQSVAFWCNPISGHATLYWYQQILGQGPKLLIQFQNNGVVDDSQLPKDRFSAERLKGVDSTLKIQPAKLEDSAVYLCASSFGTGGRYEQYFGPGTRLTVT.

The DNA of the CDR3 is TGTGCCAGCAAAAGCGGGGACACAGATACGCAGTATTTT. Amino acid sequence: CASKSGDTDTQYF. This chain connects TRBV2 to TRBJ2-3; 7 nucleotides agree with TRBD2. The junction had 3 bases not matched to a gene; V was cut back by 7 bases and J by 2 bases. The CDR3 is 13 amino acids. Looked up from germline, CDR1 is SNHLY and CDR2 is FYNNEI.